This entry lists 22 T cell receptor beta chains sequenced from one sample in a study of blood T cell repertoires in COVID-19. Here immunoSEQ multiplex PCR was the method, and the copy in TCRdb shows in-frame clones only, minus some. Of a few hundred thousand clones in the sample, 85% to 90% were seen once. Sequencing input: PBMCs or T cells enriched from blood (not recorded which). The receptors derive from a man between 25 and 39 years old who had been exposed to COVID-19.

This chain uses TRBV6-2 or TRBV6-3 with TRBJ2-2; D is unclear. V shed 5 bases and J shed 0 bases, with 13 bases lying between them. This CDR3 comprises 16 residues. CDR1 and CDR2 (germline): MNHEY, SVGEGT. CDR3 amino acids: CASSLTPQANTGELFF. CDR3 DNA sequence: TGTGCCAGCAGTCTCACGCCTCAGGCGAACACCGGGGAGCTGTTTTTT.

The chain couples TRBV6-5 to TRBJ1-5; 7 nucleotides line up with TRBD1. With V trimmed by 6 bases and J by 6 bases, 5 bases remained unmatched. The CDR3 contains 13 residues. Germline V gene lookup returns CDR1 MNHEY and CDR2 SVGAGI. The CDR3 DNA reads TGTGCCAGCAGGCGACAGGGTAGTCAGCCCCAGCATTTT. Translated: CASRRQGSQPQHF.

V gene TRBV9 combines with J gene TRBJ2-5; 11 bases are shared with TRBD2. Germline trimming cut 4 bases from V and 5 bases from J; bases unmatched to any gene: 7. CDR1 SGDLS and CDR2 YYNGEE come from the germline V gene. The CDR3 has 15 amino acids. DNA of the CDR3: TGTGCCAGCAGCAGACTAGCGGGGCCCGGTGAGACCCAGTACTTC. Translating gives CASSRLAGPGETQYF. Variable domain in full (rest from reference TRBV9 and TRBJ2-5): DSGVTQTPKHLITATGQRVTLRCSPRSGDLSVYWYQQSLDQGLQFLIQYYNGEERAKGNILERFSAQQFPDLHSELNLSSLELGDSALYFCASSRLAGPGETQYFGPGTRLLVL.

The chain recombines TRBV19 with TRBJ2-2; the match to TRBD2 covers 13 bases. Germline V gene data show CDR1 as LNHDA and CDR2 as SQIVND (reference sequence). With V trimmed by 9 bases and J by 7 bases, 8 bases remained unmatched. This CDR3 has 15 amino acids. The chain's CDR3 is CARTSGGADGGELFF. The CDR3 DNA follows: TGTGCCAGAACTAGCGGGGGGGCAGATGGCGGGGAGCTGTTTTTT.

V is TRBV2 and J is TRBJ1-5; perhaps TRBD1 as D (6 bases). Germline CDR1 and CDR2: SNHLY and FYNNEI. The CDR3 contains 13 residues. The V end was cut by 6 bases, the J end by 4 bases, with 10 bases between. As DNA, the CDR3 is TGTGCCAGCAGGAACACAGGGAATCAGCCCCAGCATTTT. It codes for CASRNTGNQPQHF.

About this clone: Other DNA sequences of this sample code for an identical CDR3. V and J are TRBV5-1 and TRBJ2-5, with D maybe TRBD1 (5 bases). V lost 4 bases to trimming and J lost 5 bases, with 12 bases between them. The CDR3 covers 13 residues. Germline CDR1 reads SGHRS; CDR2 reads YFSETQ. CDR3 region: CASSLRGGETQYF. Written as DNA, the CDR3 is TGCGCCAGCAGCCTTAGGGGTGGGGAGACCCAGTACTTC.

This clone occurred once. The chain has TRBV5-4 and TRBJ2-3, with a possible D match to TRBD2 (5 bases). Per the germline V gene, CDR1 is SGHNT and CDR2 is YYREEE (reference sequence). V lost 9 bases and J lost 3, with 17 bases in between. The CDR3 consists of 14 residues. The CDR3 is CAIRPELGTDTQYF. In DNA form, the CDR3 reads TGTGCCATCCGACCAGAACTAGGGACAGATACGCAGTATTTT.

The rearrangement joins TRBV4-2 to TRBJ1-2; 9 bases are shared with TRBD1. Looked up from germline, CDR1 is LGHNA and CDR2 is YNFKEQ. The J segment lost 5 bases and the V segment lost 1 base, leaving 11 bases of the junction unmatched. This CDR3 spans 17 amino acids. The CDR3 sequence is CASSQVTQGAVGYGYTF. The DNA for the CDR3 is TGTGCCAGCAGCCAAGTAACACAGGGGGCGGTGGGATATGGCTACACCTTC.

This chain uses TRBV18 with TRBJ1-3; 8 bases are a match to TRBD1. The germline gives CDR1 KGHSH, CDR2 LQKENI. V shed 1 base and J 4 bases; nucleotides not matched to a gene: 6. This CDR3 is 16 amino acids long. The CDR3 spells CASSPLDREPGNTIYF. CDR3 in DNA: TGTGCCAGCTCACCACTGGACAGGGAGCCGGGAAACACCATATATTTT. Full variable domain (rest looked up from reference TRBV18 and TRBJ1-3): NAGVMQNPRHLVRRRGQEARLRCSPMKGHSHVYWYRQLPEEGLKFMVYLQKENIIDESGMPKERFSAEFPKEGPSILRIQQVVRGDSAAYFCASSPLDREPGNTIYFGEGSWLTVV.

The V and J genes are TRBV7-9 and TRBJ2-2; a weak D match, TRBD2 (5 bases). This CDR3 is built from 15 residues. Germline assignment: CDR1 SEHNR and CDR2 FQNEAQ (reference sequence). Trimming removed 4 bases from V and 4 bases from J, with 13 bases in between. CDR3 DNA: TGTGCCAGCAGCTCTGTCGGGGAGATCACCGGGGAGCTGTTTTTT. This translates into CASSSVGEITGELFF.

V usage is TRBV2 and J usage is TRBJ2-7, with 7 nucleotides matching TRBD1. Trimming took 8 bases from V and 6 from J; bases not matched to a gene: 10. The CDR3 spans 13 residues. Germline V gene lookup returns CDR1 SNHLY and CDR2 FYNNEI. The CDR3 loop reads CASQPRQGGEQYF. The CDR3 DNA sequence: TGTGCCAGCCAACCTAGACAGGGTGGCGAGCAGTACTTC. Full variable domain (rest looked up from reference TRBV2 and TRBJ2-7): EPEVTQTPSHQVTQMGQEVILRCVPISNHLYFYWYRQILGQKVEFLVSFYNNEISEKSEIFDDQFSVERPDGSNFTLKIRSTKLEDSAMYFCASQPRQGGEQYFGPGTRLTVT.

The V and J genes are TRBV6-6 and TRBJ1-5; no clear D. The CDR3 consists of 15 residues. Trimming removed 4 bases from V and 2 bases from J, with 12 bases in between. Germline V gene data show CDR1 as MNHNY and CDR2 as SVGAGI (reference sequence). For the CDR3, the DNA is TGTGCCAGCAGTTTGGGCCAAGGCGGCAATCAGCCCCAGCATTTT. It is translated as CASSLGQGGNQPQHF.

The chain uses TRBV5-1 and TRBJ2-7; 9 bases are shared with TRBD2. The CDR3 is made up of 15 amino acids. Germline V lookup: CDR1 SGHRS, CDR2 YFSETQ. After removal of 4 bases from V and 4 bases from J, the junction contained 9 bases not matched to a gene. CDR3 sequence: CASSPTGTSQYEQYF. The CDR3 DNA reads TGCGCCAGCAGCCCAACCGGGACTAGCCAATACGAGCAGTACTTC.

The rearrangement uses TRBV7-6 and TRBJ2-5; D gene uncertain. Germline V gene lookup returns CDR1 SGHVS and CDR2 FNYEAQ. The CDR3 runs 15 residues. Deletions cut 0 bases from V and 1 base from J, with 9 bases between. The CDR3: CASSLARNSQETQYF. CDR3 coding DNA: TGTGCCAGCAGCTTAGCGCGGAACTCCCAAGAGACCCAGTACTTC.

This chain links TRBV19 with TRBJ1-2; D not resolved. The CDR3 loop spans 14 amino acids. Germline V lookup: CDR1 LNHDA, CDR2 SQIVND (reference sequence). The ends were cut back, 0 bases at V and 4 bases at J, with 9 bases in the middle. In DNA form, the CDR3 reads TGTGCCAGTAGTATAGATGAAGGCGGCTATGGCTACACCTTC. Protein product: CASSIDEGGYGYTF.

J is TRBJ2-1 and V is TRBV6-6; tentatively, D is TRBD1 (6 bases). Trimming removed 7 bases at V and 1 base at J, with 14 bases between. The CDR3 is made up of 15 amino acids. Germline V gene sequence: CDR1 MNHNY, CDR2 SVGAGI (reference sequence). The CDR3 DNA sequence: TGTGCCAGCACGATAACGACAGGTTCCTACAATGAGCAGTTCTTC. This gives the protein CASTITTGSYNEQFF.

The chain uses TRBV3-1 (or the pseudogene TRBV3-2) and TRBJ1-1; TRBD1 matches at 8 bases. The CDR3 length is 15 residues. Germline V gives CDR1 LGHDT, CDR2 YNNKEL (reference sequence). J lost 6 bases, V lost 8 bases, and 14 bases had no gene match. The CDR3: CASSRRTGSVSEAFF. CDR3 bases: TGTGCCAGCTCCAGGAGGACAGGGTCTGTATCTGAAGCTTTCTTT.

Only a few counts were recorded for this clone. The chain couples TRBV5-4 to TRBJ1-1; perhaps TRBD1 as D (6 bases). The V gene's germline CDR1 is SGHNT and CDR2 YYREEE (reference sequence). The ends were cut back, 4 bases at V and 8 bases at J, with 21 bases in the middle. The CDR3 is made up of 15 amino acids. The CDR3 DNA is TGTGCCAGCAGCCTCCGGGACACGCGGATGAGCGAAGCTTTCTTT. Its protein is CASSLRDTRMSEAFF.

V gene TRBV7-2 combines with J gene TRBJ2-7, with D possibly matching TRBD1 (6 bases). The CDR3 covers 13 residues. V shed 3 bases and J shed 2 bases, with 8 bases lying between them. The germline V gene encodes CDR1 SGHTA and CDR2 FQGNSA. CDR3 nucleotide sequence: TGTGCCAGCAGCTTGGACAGACCCTACGAGCAGTACTTC. It is translated as CASSLDRPYEQYF.

V usage is TRBV4-1 and J usage is TRBJ2-5; 15 bases map to TRBD2. The germline gives CDR1 MGHRA, CDR2 YSYEKL. The V gene end was trimmed by 2 bases and the J gene end by 1 base; junction bases not matched to a gene: 5. The CDR3 is made up of 18 amino acids. CDR3 residues: CASSQTPGLAGGQETQYF. CDR3 bases: TGCGCCAGCAGCCAAACCCCGGGACTAGCGGGGGGCCAAGAGACCCAGTACTTC.

The chain employs TRBV10-3 and TRBJ2-7, with 7 nucleotides matching TRBD1. CDR3 size: 14 residues. Germline V gene lookup returns CDR1 ENHRY and CDR2 SYGVKD. Germline trimming cut 6 bases from V and 3 bases from J; bases unmatched to any gene: 8. CDR3 in amino acids: CAISGDREIYEQYF. The CDR3 DNA reads TGTGCCATCAGCGGCGACAGGGAAATCTACGAGCAGTACTTC.

This clone was seen only once. The rearrangement uses TRBV6-1 and TRBJ2-1; D uncertain. Trimming removed 1 base from V and 1 base from J, with 8 bases in between. The germline CDR1 and CDR2 sequences are MNHNS and SASEGT. This CDR3 region has 15 residues. The CDR3 DNA follows: TGTGCCAGCAGTGAAGATGTGAGTTCCTACAATGAGCAGTTCTTC. Protein sequence: CASSEDVSSYNEQFF.